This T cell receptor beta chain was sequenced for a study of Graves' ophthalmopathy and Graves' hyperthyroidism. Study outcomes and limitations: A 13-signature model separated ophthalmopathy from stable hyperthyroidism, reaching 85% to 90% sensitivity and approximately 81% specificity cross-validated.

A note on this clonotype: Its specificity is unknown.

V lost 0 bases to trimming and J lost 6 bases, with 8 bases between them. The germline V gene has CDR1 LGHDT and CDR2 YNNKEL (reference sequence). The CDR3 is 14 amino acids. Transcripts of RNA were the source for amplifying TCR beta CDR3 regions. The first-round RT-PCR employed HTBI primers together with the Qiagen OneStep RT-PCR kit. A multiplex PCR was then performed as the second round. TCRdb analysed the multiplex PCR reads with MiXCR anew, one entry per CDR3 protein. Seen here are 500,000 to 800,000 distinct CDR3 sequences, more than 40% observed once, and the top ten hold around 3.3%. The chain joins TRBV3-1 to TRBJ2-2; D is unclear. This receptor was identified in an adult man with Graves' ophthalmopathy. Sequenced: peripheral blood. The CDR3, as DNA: TGTGCCAGCAGCCAAGACACGGCGGCCGGGGAGCTGTTTTTT. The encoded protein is CASSQDTAAGELFF.